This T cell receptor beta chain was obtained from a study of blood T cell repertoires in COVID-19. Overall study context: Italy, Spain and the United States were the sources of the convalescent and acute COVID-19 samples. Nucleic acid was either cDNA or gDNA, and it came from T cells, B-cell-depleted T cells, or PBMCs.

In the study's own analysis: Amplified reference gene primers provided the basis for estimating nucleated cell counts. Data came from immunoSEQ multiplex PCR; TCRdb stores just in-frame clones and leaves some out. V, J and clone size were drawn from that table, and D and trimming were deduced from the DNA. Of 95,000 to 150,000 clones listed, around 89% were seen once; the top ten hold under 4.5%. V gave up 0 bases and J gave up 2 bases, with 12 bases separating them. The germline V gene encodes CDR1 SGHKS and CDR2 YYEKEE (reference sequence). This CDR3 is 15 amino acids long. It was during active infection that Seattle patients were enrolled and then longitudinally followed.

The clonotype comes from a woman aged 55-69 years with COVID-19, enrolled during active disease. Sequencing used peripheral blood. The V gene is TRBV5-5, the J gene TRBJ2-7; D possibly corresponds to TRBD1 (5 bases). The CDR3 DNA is TGTGCCAGCAGCTTGGACAGGCGACTCGCCTACGAGCAGTACTTC. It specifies CASSLDRRLAYEQYF.